This record concerns one T cell receptor beta chain sequence. The junction had 7 bases not matched to a gene; V was cut back by 2 bases and J by 4 bases. This CDR3 is built from 15 residues. Germline V CDR1 and CDR2: MRHNA, SNTAGT. The sample originates from a study of blood T cell repertoires in COVID-19. Study-level background: Researchers got acute and convalescent COVID-19 samples from the United States, Italy and Spain. T cells, B-cell-depleted T cells, or PBMCs provided the cDNA or gDNA that served as material.

Per the study methods: Nucleated cell number was recorded as an estimate derived from reference gene primer amplification. The repertoire was sequenced with immunoSEQ multiplex PCR; TCRdb's copy has only in-frame clones and lacks some. V and J calls and clone size are as listed in that table; D and trimming were resolved from the DNA. The sample contains about 210,000 clones, about four fifths of which appear only once. The V call is TRBV6-4, the J call TRBJ1-2; the match to TRBD1 covers 7 bases. The receptor was derived from a woman in her thirties or forties with active or convalescent COVID-19. The sequenced material came from peripheral blood. CDR3 sequence: CASSDPGGLLYGYTF. The DNA for the CDR3 is TGTGCCAGCAGTGACCCAGGGGGACTCCTCTATGGCTACACCTTC.